These 27 T cell receptor beta chains share one sample of origin, sequenced in a study of neurological immune-mediated disorders. From the 5' RACE reads, TCRdb called clonotypes with MiXCR, one entry per CDR3 protein. The sample contains around 55,000 distinct CDR3 sequences, just under 4% of which appear only once. The sample comprised CD4+ T cells from blood. The origin of the receptors is a woman in her 40s with multiple sclerosis.

This clonotype was counted at least ten times. This chain uses TRBV5-5 with TRBJ2-7; 7 nucleotides agree with TRBD2. Germline CDR1 is SGHKS and CDR2 is YYEKEE (reference sequence). The ends lost 2 bases at V and 3 bases at J; junction bases unmatched: 11. The CDR3 covers 16 residues. The CDR3 nucleotides are TGTGCCAGCAGCTTAGGGCGACTAGCACTAGGCTACGAGCAGTACTTC. As protein: CASSLGRLALGYEQYF.

This clonotype was seen ten or more times. V and J are TRBV11-2 and TRBJ2-1; D is uncertain. The V and J ends lost 5 bases and 0 bases respectively, with 8 bases between them. Germline assignment: CDR1 SGHAT and CDR2 FQNNGV. The length of the CDR3 is 14 residues. CDR3 residues: CASSRGHSYNEQFF. CDR3 nucleotide sequence: TGTGCCAGCAGCAGAGGCCACTCCTACAATGAGCAGTTCTTC. Supplemented by reference TRBV11-2 and TRBJ2-1, the full variable domain reads EAGVAQSPRYKIIEKRQSVAFWCNPISGHATLYWYQQILGQGPKLLIQFQNNGVVDDSQLPKDRFSAERLKGVDSTLKIQPAKLEDSAVYLCASSRGHSYNEQFFGPGTRLTVL.

This clonotype was recorded many times. The chain is built from TRBV10-3 and TRBJ1-2, with D uncertain. Between the trimmed V and J ends, which lost 4 bases and 1 base, there was a span of 22 bases. CDR3 length: 18 residues. CDR1 is ENHRY and CDR2 is SYGVKD in the germline V gene. CDR3 sequence: CAISGGAGSADLNYGYTF. CDR3 nucleotides: TGTGCCATCAGTGGGGGAGCGGGTTCAGCCGACCTTAACTATGGCTACACCTTC.

This clonotype was found many times. The chain combines TRBV9 with TRBJ2-7, with 7 bases that match TRBD2. The CDR3 consists of 14 residues. Germline-derived CDR1 and CDR2 are SGDLS and YYNGEE. Trimming cost V 0 bases and J 2 bases; bases outside gene matches: 2. Written as DNA, the CDR3 is TGTGCCAGCAGCGTAGATGGGACTACCTACGAGCAGTACTTC. Its translation is CASSVDGTTYEQYF.

This clonotype was recorded many times. J is TRBJ2-3 and V is TRBV24-1; TRBD1 is a possible D gene (5 bases). Germline V CDR1 and CDR2: KGHDR, SFDVKD. V was cut by 4 bases and J by 0 bases, with 10 bases left in between. The CDR3 contains 15 residues. CDR3 DNA: TGTGCCACCAGTGACCCGACAGTTAGCACAGATACGCAGTATTTT. Amino acids: CATSDPTVSTDTQYF.

This clonotype was recorded at least ten times. V and J are TRBV20-1 and TRBJ2-2; D possibly corresponds to TRBD2 (6 bases). From germline, CDR1 is DFQATT and CDR2 SNEGSKA (reference sequence). The CDR3 covers 14 residues. The V and J ends lost 0 bases and 6 bases respectively, with 11 bases between them. The CDR3 region has the DNA TGCAGTGCTAGAGACGGGGGAGCTCCCGGGGAGCTGTTTTTT. The encoded protein is CSARDGGAPGELFF.

This clonotype was observed many times. The J gene is TRBJ2-7, the V gene TRBV3-1; TRBD1 might be the D (6 bases). The CDR3 is made up of 13 amino acids. The germline CDR1 and CDR2 sequences are LGHDT and YNNKEL (reference sequence). Trimming stripped 2 bases from V and 2 bases from J, with 7 bases between. The CDR3 loop is CASSQQGTYEQYF. The CDR3 bases are TGTGCCAGCAGCCAACAGGGGACCTACGAGCAGTACTTC.

This clonotype was detected ten times or more. The chain is built from TRBV10-2 and TRBJ1-3; the D gene is possibly TRBD1 (5 bases). The CDR3 sequence is 19 residues long. CDR1 and CDR2 (germline): WSHSY, SAAADI. The ends were cut back, 6 bases at V and 0 bases at J, with 24 bases in the middle. CDR3 loop: CASRAFRPSTEDSGNTIYF. The CDR3 DNA sequence: TGCGCCAGCAGAGCCTTCCGCCCTTCGACAGAAGACTCTGGAAACACCATATATTTT.

By share, this clonotype ranks as medium-sized (0.01 to 0.1%). The rearrangement uses TRBV4-1 and TRBJ1-5; TRBD1 is a possible D gene (5 bases). The germline CDR1 and CDR2 sequences are MGHRA and YSYEKL. V dropped 0 bases and J dropped 0 bases, with 12 bases sitting between them. The CDR3 totals 17 residues. The CDR3 here is CASSQEGARGSNQPQHF. The CDR3 DNA follows: TGCGCCAGCAGCCAAGAGGGAGCGAGGGGTAGCAATCAGCCCCAGCATTTT.

This clonotype has a handful of counts. The chain recombines TRBV12-3 or TRBV12-4 with TRBJ2-2; the match to TRBD1 covers 9 bases. V dropped 5 bases and J dropped 3; count of bases not matched to a gene: 1. CDR3 length: 14 amino acids. The CDR3 region is CASSRTGDTGELFF. As DNA, the CDR3 is TGTGCCAGCAGTCGGACAGGGGACACCGGGGAGCTGTTTTTT.

This clonotype was detected ten times or more. CDR3 DNA sequence: TGTGCCAGCAGTTTATCCCCCCGAATAGCGGGGGAGGGAAATGAGCAGTTCTTC. Protein sequence: CASSLSPRIAGEGNEQFF. The V gene is TRBV27, the J gene TRBJ2-1; 9 nucleotides line up with TRBD2. The CDR3 runs to 18 residues. V dropped 0 bases and J dropped 7; count of bases not matched to a gene: 13. From germline, CDR1 is MNHEY and CDR2 SMNVEV (reference sequence).

This clonotype was counted ten times or more. The chain has TRBV2 and TRBJ2-3, with 9 bases lining up with TRBD1. The V segment lost 8 bases and the J segment 2 bases; nucleotides outside the gene matches: 11. The germline V gene encodes CDR1 SNHLY and CDR2 FYNNEI. The CDR3 contains 16 residues. This chain's CDR3 is CASPGSNRGPTDTQYF. DNA for the CDR3: TGTGCCAGCCCGGGCTCGAACAGGGGGCCCACAGATACGCAGTATTTT. The full variable domain, in which reference TRBV2 and TRBJ2-3 provide the parts outside the CDR3, is EPEVTQTPSHQVTQMGQEVILRCVPISNHLYFYWYRQILGQKVEFLVSFYNNEISEKSEIFDDQFSVERPDGSNFTLKIRSTKLEDSAMYFCASPGSNRGPTDTQYFGPGTRLTVL.

This clonotype was counted ten times or more. This chain connects TRBV3-1 to TRBJ1-3; no clear D. Germline CDR1 reads LGHDT; CDR2 reads YNNKEL (reference sequence). With 6 bases removed from V and 4 bases from J, the gap between germline ends came to 7 bases. CDR3 size: 12 residues. CDR3 sequence reads: CASSQQGNTIYF. The CDR3 coding sequence is TGTGCCAGCAGTCAACAGGGAAACACCATATATTTT.

Ten or more counts support this clonotype. V is TRBV9 and J is TRBJ2-7; D is perhaps TRBD1 (6 bases). The CDR3 runs to 14 residues. CDR1 is SGDLS and CDR2 is YYNGEE in the germline V gene. The V gene lost 4 bases and the J gene lost 3 bases, with 14 bases spanning the gap. Here the CDR3 DNA reads TGTGCCAGCAGCCCCAGGGGATGGAACTACGAGCAGTACTTC. Translated, it gives CASSPRGWNYEQYF.

DNA for the CDR3: TGTGCCAGCAGTTTTGACCGGAGGGACACTGAAGCTTTCTTT. The encoded protein is CASSFDRRDTEAFF. This rearrangement joins TRBV2 to TRBJ1-1; D remains unclear. CDR1 is SNHLY, CDR2 FYNNEI, per germline. The CDR3 is made up of 14 amino acids. Trimming took off 5 bases at V and 3 bases at J, with 13 bases between the two ends. The full variable domain, with the rest looked up from reference TRBV2 and TRBJ1-1, is EPEVTQTPSHQVTQMGQEVILRCVPISNHLYFYWYRQILGQKVEFLVSFYNNEISEKSEIFDDQFSVERPDGSNFTLKIRSTKLEDSAMYFCASSFDRRDTEAFFGQGTRLTVV.

The table lists this clonotype with many counts. The rearrangement joins TRBV4-1 to TRBJ2-3, with 12 bases fitting TRBD2. The CDR3 runs 15 residues. V dropped 2 bases and J dropped 4; count of bases not matched to a gene: 1. In germline, CDR1 is MGHRA, CDR2 YSYEKL. The CDR3 DNA is TGCGCCAGCAGCCAAACTAGCGGGGGGCCAGATACGCAGTATTTT. It specifies CASSQTSGGPDTQYF.

In this sample, this clonotype turned up many times. This chain links TRBV12-3 or TRBV12-4 with TRBJ2-7; tentatively, D is TRBD2 (6 bases). This CDR3 region has 13 residues. The V gene lost 6 bases and the J gene lost 1 base, with 10 bases spanning the gap. In DNA, the CDR3 is TGTGCCAGCAGCACCGGGACTTCCTACGAGCAGTACTTC. Translated: CASSTGTSYEQYF.

V and J are TRBV7-2 and TRBJ2-1; 9 positions match TRBD1. V trimming: 8 bases; J trimming: 5 bases; junction bases outside the gene matches: 4. This CDR3 region has 13 residues. The V gene's germline CDR1 is SGHTA and CDR2 FQGNSA. CDR3 DNA sequence: TGTGCCAGCTACGACAGGGGGGACAATGAGCAGTTCTTC. Translating it yields CASYDRGDNEQFF. The variable domain in full, completed from reference TRBV7-2 and TRBJ2-1, reads GAGVSQSPSNKVTEKGKDVELRCDPISGHTALYWYRQSLGQGLEFLIYFQGNSAPDKSGLPSDRFSAERTGGSVSTLTIQRTQQEDSAVYLCASYDRGDNEQFFGPGTRLTVL.

This clonotype has at least ten counts. This rearrangement joins TRBV5-1 to TRBJ2-1; 8 nucleotides line up with TRBD1. J was trimmed by 6 bases and V by 2 bases; bases with no gene match: 4. Germline lookup yields CDR1 SGHRS and CDR2 YFSETQ. The CDR3 loop spans 14 amino acids. The CDR3 nucleotides read TGCGCCAGCAGCTTCGGGACAGGCGGCAATGAGCAGTTCTTC. This translates into CASSFGTGGNEQFF. Combining the CDR3 with reference TRBV5-1 and TRBJ2-1 gives the whole variable domain KAGVTQTPRYLIKTRGQQVTLSCSPISGHRSVSWYQQTPGQGLQFLFEYFSETQRNKGNFPGRFSGRQFSNSRSEMNVSTLELGDSALYLCASSFGTGGNEQFFGPGTRLTVL.

This clonotype appeared many times. The CDR3: CSVERRQGISNEQFF. CDR3 coding DNA: TGCAGCGTTGAAAGGCGACAGGGAATATCGAATGAGCAGTTCTTC. The chain has TRBV29-1 and TRBJ2-1, with 7 bases fitting TRBD1. Trimming cost V 2 bases and J 7 bases; bases outside gene matches: 11. Germline assignment: CDR1 SQVTM and CDR2 ANQGSEA. The CDR3 sequence is 15 residues long.

Many counts were recorded for this clonotype. J is TRBJ2-7 and V is TRBV7-6; 7 bases map to TRBD1. Trimming cost V 1 base and J 1 base; bases outside gene matches: 7. There are 16 residues in the CDR3. Germline values: CDR1 SGHVS, CDR2 FNYEAQ. CDR3 coding DNA: TGTGCCAGCAGCTTAGGCCCCCACAGGGGATCCTACGAGCAGTACTTC. Protein sequence: CASSLGPHRGSYEQYF.

At least ten counts were recorded for this clonotype. V gene TRBV5-1 combines with J gene TRBJ1-5; a possible D gene is TRBD1 (5 bases). The CDR3 covers 15 residues. V was cut by 0 bases and J by 7 bases, with 14 bases left in between. The V gene's germline CDR1 is SGHRS and CDR2 YFSETQ. The CDR3 protein is CASSLEGRVEQPQHF. The DNA of the CDR3 is TGCGCCAGCAGCTTGGAAGGCAGGGTCGAGCAGCCCCAGCATTTT.

This clonotype was observed at least ten times. The rearrangement links TRBV5-1 to TRBJ1-5; 7 nucleotides line up with TRBD1. V gave up 0 bases and J gave up 1 base; unmatched junction bases: 4. Germline lookup yields CDR1 SGHRS and CDR2 YFSETQ. There are 16 residues in the CDR3. The CDR3 here is CASSLGQGGSNQPQHF. CDR3 bases: TGCGCCAGCAGCTTGGGACAGGGTGGGAGCAATCAGCCCCAGCATTTT. The whole variable domain, remainder taken from reference TRBV5-1 and TRBJ1-5, is KAGVTQTPRYLIKTRGQQVTLSCSPISGHRSVSWYQQTPGQGLQFLFEYFSETQRNKGNFPGRFSGRQFSNSRSEMNVSTLELGDSALYLCASSLGQGGSNQPQHFGDGTRLSIL.

This clonotype occurred many times. The chain combines TRBV3-1 with TRBJ1-2, with TRBD1 as a possible D gene (5 bases). Germline-derived CDR1 and CDR2 are LGHDT and YNNKEL (reference sequence). This CDR3 comprises 12 residues. V was pared by 5 bases and J by 8 bases, with 12 bases between. DNA for the CDR3: TGTGCCAGCAGCGACAGACTGGGGGGCTACACCTTC. Translating it yields CASSDRLGGYTF.

This clonotype has a count of ten or more. The V gene is TRBV7-2, the J gene TRBJ1-1; D uncertain. The CDR3 is 12 residues long. Per germline, CDR1 SGHTA and CDR2 FQGNSA. V was cut by 3 bases and J by 3 bases, with 5 bases left in between. In DNA form, the CDR3 reads TGTGCCAGCAGCTTGCTGGACACTGAAGCTTTCTTT. Its translation: CASSLLDTEAFF.

This clonotype has ten or more counts. The rearrangement uses TRBV5-5 and TRBJ2-3; D not certain. This CDR3 spans 16 amino acids. Trimming stripped 1 base from V and 6 bases from J, with 18 bases between. The V gene's germline CDR1 is SGHKS and CDR2 YYEKEE (reference sequence). This chain's CDR3 is CASSLSSRFPGDTQYF. In nucleotides, the CDR3 is TGTGCCAGCAGCTTGAGTTCGCGGTTCCCTGGGGATACGCAGTATTTT. Full variable domain (outside the CDR3, taken from reference TRBV5-5 and TRBJ2-3): DAGVTQSPTHLIKTRGQQVTLRCSPISGHKSVSWYQQVLGQGPQFIFQYYEKEERGRGNFPDRFSARQFPNYSSELNVNALLLGDSALYLCASSLSSRFPGDTQYFGPGTRLTVL.

This clonotype was observed many times. This chain uses TRBV5-1 with TRBJ1-4; no definite D call. CDR1 SGHRS and CDR2 YFSETQ come from the germline V gene. CDR3 length: 14 amino acids. Trimming stripped 4 bases from V and 5 bases from J, with 12 bases between. The CDR3 spells CASSSGSRNEKLFF. CDR3 in DNA: TGCGCCAGCAGCAGCGGGAGCCGGAATGAAAAACTGTTTTTT. The complete variable domain, with remaining parts taken from reference TRBV5-1 and TRBJ1-4, reads KAGVTQTPRYLIKTRGQQVTLSCSPISGHRSVSWYQQTPGQGLQFLFEYFSETQRNKGNFPGRFSGRQFSNSRSEMNVSTLELGDSALYLCASSSGSRNEKLFFGSGTQLSVL.